This entry describes one TCR beta chain. This sample is part of a study of T cells in tumors after PD-1 blockade. Study at large: Mean per blood sample: 95,000 to 130,000 templates (about 24,679-260,000), around 34,000 unique clonotypes.

V was cut by 0 bases and J by 10 bases, with 9 bases left in between. CDR1 LNHNV and CDR2 YYDKDF come from the germline V gene (reference sequence). This CDR3 region has 12 residues. Using immunoSEQ multiplex PCR, the repertoire was profiled, and TCRdb retains in-frame clones only, with some absent. The sample holds about 63,000 clones, 74% seen once. The sample consisted of PBMCs, taken after anti-PD-1 treatment. The J gene is TRBJ2-5, the V gene TRBV15; D is ambiguous. This receptor was obtained from a human donor with basal cell carcinoma. CDR3 coding DNA: TGTGCCACCAGCAGAGATTCCGGAGACCAGTACTTC. Translation gives CATSRDSGDQYF. Looking up the rest from reference TRBV15 and TRBJ2-5 gives the full variable domain: DAMVIQNPRYQVTQFGKPVTLSCSQTLNHNVMYWYQQKSSQAPKLLFHYYDKDFNNEADTPDNFQSRRPNTSFCFLDIRSPGLGDTAMYLCATSRDSGDQYFGPGTRLLVL.